One T cell receptor beta chain is described in this entry. The record originates from a study of immune evolution from preneoplasia to lung adenocarcinoma. The CDR3 has 17 residues. From germline, CDR1 is SNHLY and CDR2 FYNNEI. Using immunoSEQ multiplex PCR, the repertoire was profiled, and TCRdb retains in-frame clones only, with some absent. Among 9,500 to 13,000 clones, 70% to 80% were seen once, and the ten largest hold over 4%. The specimen was FFPE minimally invasive lung adenocarcinoma tissue. The chain is built from TRBV2 and TRBJ2-5; tentatively, D is TRBD1 or TRBD2 (6 bases each). The J call is uncertain, as TRBJ2-7 better fits the DNA end. This TCR was recovered from a person between 65 and 79 years old with lung adenocarcinoma. The CDR3, as DNA: TGTGCCAGCAGTGAGTACTTAGTGGGGGGCCTACGCTACGAGCAGTACTTC. Translation: CASSEYLVGGLRYEQYF.